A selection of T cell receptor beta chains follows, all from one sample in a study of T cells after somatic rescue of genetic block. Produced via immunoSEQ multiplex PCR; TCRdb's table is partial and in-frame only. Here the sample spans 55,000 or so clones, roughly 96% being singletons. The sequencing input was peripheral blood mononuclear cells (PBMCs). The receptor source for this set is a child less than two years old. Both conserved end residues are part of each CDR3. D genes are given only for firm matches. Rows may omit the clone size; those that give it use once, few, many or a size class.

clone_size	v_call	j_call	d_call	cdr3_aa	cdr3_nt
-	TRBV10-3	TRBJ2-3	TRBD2	CAISEVRGLAGEVDTQYF	TGTGCCATCAGTGAGGTCAGGGGATTAGCGGGAGAAGTAGATACGCAGTATTTT
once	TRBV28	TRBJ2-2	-	CASSRPGNTGELFF	TGTGCCAGCAGTCGCCCGGGGAACACCGGGGAGCTGTTTTTT
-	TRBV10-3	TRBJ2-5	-	CAISGYQGWETQYF	TGTGCCATCAGTGGCTATCAGGGGTGGGAGACCCAGTACTTC
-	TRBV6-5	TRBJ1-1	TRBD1	CASSYADRGRGSEAFF	TGTGCCAGCAGTTACGCTGACAGGGGCCGGGGCTCTGAAGCTTTCTTT
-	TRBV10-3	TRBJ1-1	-	CAITEPGAANTEAFF	TGTGCCATCACCGAACCGGGGGCTGCGAATACTGAAGCTTTCTTT
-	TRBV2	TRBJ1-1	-	CASSSRGVNTEAFF	TGTGCCAGCAGCTCGAGGGGAGTGAACACTGAAGCTTTCTTT
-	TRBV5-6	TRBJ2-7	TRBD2	CASSLAGGTYEQYF	TGTGCCAGCAGCTTAGCGGGAGGTACCTACGAGCAGTACTTC
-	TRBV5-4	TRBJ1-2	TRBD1	CASSPNTGGGYGYTF	TGTGCCAGCAGCCCCAATACAGGGGGTGGCTATGGCTACACCTTC
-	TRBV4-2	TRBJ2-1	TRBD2	CASSQAGTSGNNEQFF	TGTGCCAGCAGCCAAGCCGGGACTAGCGGGAATAATGAGCAGTTCTTC
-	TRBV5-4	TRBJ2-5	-	CASSLSGSRETQYF	TGTGCCAGCAGCTTGTCTGGATCACGAGAGACCCAGTACTTC
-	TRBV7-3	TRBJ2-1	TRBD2	CASSLGLADNEQFF	TGTGCCAGCAGCTTAGGACTAGCGGACAATGAGCAGTTCTTC
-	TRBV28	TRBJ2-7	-	CASSCASEDTSYEQYF	TGTGCCAGCAGTTGCGCTAGCGAAGACACATCCTACGAGCAGTACTTC
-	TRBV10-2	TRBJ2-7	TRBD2	CASSEGLAGDTYEQYF	TGCGCCAGCAGTGAGGGGCTAGCGGGAGACACCTACGAGCAGTACTTC
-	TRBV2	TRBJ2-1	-	CASSEAGTYNEQFF	TGTGCCAGCAGTGAAGCGGGGACTTACAATGAGCAGTTCTTC
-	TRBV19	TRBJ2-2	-	CASSIKGRITGELFF	TGTGCCAGTAGTATAAAGGGAAGGATCACCGGGGAGCTGTTTTTT
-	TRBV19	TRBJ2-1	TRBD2	CASRGLAGVGLNEQFF	TGTGCCAGTAGGGGACTAGCGGGAGTCGGGCTTAATGAGCAGTTCTTC
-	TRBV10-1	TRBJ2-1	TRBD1	CASLKEVQGAYNEQFF	TGCGCCAGCCTGAAAGAGGTCCAGGGGGCCTACAATGAGCAGTTCTTC
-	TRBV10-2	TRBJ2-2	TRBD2	CASSEAGANTGELFF	TGCGCCAGCAGTGAAGCGGGAGCGAACACCGGGGAGCTGTTTTTT
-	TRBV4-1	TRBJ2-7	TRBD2	CASSPPRASGSYEQYF	TGCGCCAGCAGCCCACCTCGTGCTAGCGGGAGCTACGAGCAGTACTTC
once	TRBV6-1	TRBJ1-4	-	CASGFSTNEKLFF	TGTGCCAGCGGCTTTTCAACTAATGAAAAACTGTTTTTT
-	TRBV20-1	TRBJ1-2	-	CSARVESGYTF	TGCAGTGCTAGAGTCGAATCTGGCTACACCTTC
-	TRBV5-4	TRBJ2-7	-	CASSFVGTYEQYF	TGTGCCAGCAGCTTCGTGGGGACCTACGAGCAGTACTTC
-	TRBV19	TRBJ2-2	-	CASISGQNTGELFF	TGTGCCAGTATCTCGGGACAGAACACCGGGGAGCTGTTTTTT
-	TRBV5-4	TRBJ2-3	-	CASSLWGAGTDTQYF	TGTGCCAGCAGCTTGTGGGGGGCTGGCACAGATACGCAGTATTTT
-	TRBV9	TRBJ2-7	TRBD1	CASSVAGTGYEQYF	TGTGCCAGCAGCGTAGCCGGGACAGGGTACGAGCAGTACTTC
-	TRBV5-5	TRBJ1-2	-	CASSSRRLGGIYGYTF	TGTGCCAGCAGCTCCCGCCGCCTGGGGGGGATCTATGGCTACACCTTC
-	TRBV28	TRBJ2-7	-	CASSLGAGVPYEQYF	TGTGCCAGCAGTTTGGGGGCAGGGGTTCCCTACGAGCAGTACTTC
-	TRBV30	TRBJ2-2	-	CAWSYGGGPGELFF	TGTGCCTGGAGTTACGGAGGGGGGCCCGGGGAGCTGTTTTTT
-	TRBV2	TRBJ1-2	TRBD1	CASSNQGAGYGYTF	TGTGCCAGCAGTAATCAGGGGGCAGGCTATGGCTACACCTTC
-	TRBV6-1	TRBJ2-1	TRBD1	CASRRGTAPLAFF	TGTGCCAGCAGGAGGGGGACAGCGCCTTTGGCGTTCTTC
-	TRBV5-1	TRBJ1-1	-	CASSPGWEGNTEAFF	TGCGCCAGCAGCCCCGGGTGGGAGGGGAACACTGAAGCTTTCTTT
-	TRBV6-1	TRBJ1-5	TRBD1	CASSEGQGAQPQHF	TGTGCCAGCAGTGAAGGACAGGGGGCTCAGCCCCAGCATTTT
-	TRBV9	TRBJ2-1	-	CASSVDGGSYNEQFF	TGTGCCAGCAGCGTAGATGGGGGCAGCTACAATGAGCAGTTCTTC
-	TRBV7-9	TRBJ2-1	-	CASSEGGAYNEQFF	TGTGCCAGCAGCGAGGGAGGCGCCTACAATGAGCAGTTCTTC
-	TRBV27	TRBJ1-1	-	CASSLGGGTEAFF	TGTGCCAGCAGTTTAGGAGGGGGCACTGAAGCTTTCTTT
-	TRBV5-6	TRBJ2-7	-	CASTQRVLETYEQYF	TGTGCCAGCACACAACGGGTACTAGAGACCTACGAGCAGTACTTC
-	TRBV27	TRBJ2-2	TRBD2	CASSLTSPGELFF	TGTGCCAGCAGTTTGACTAGCCCCGGGGAGCTGTTTTTT
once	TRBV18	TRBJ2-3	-	CASLPGAGTDTQYF	TGTGCCAGCTTACCCGGAGCGGGCACAGATACGCAGTATTTT
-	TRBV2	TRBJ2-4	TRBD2	CASGTRTKNIQYF	TGTGCCAGCGGGACTAGGACCAAAAACATTCAGTACTTC
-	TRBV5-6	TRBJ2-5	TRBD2	CASSPSGRARETQYF	TGTGCCAGCAGCCCAAGCGGGAGGGCCAGAGAGACCCAGTACTTC
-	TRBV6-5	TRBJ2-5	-	CASSYTGSPRETQYF	TGTGCCAGCAGTTATACCGGGAGCCCCAGGGAGACCCAGTACTTC
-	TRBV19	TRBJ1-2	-	CASSIDRGGYGYTF	TGTGCCAGTAGTATAGATCGCGGGGGCTATGGCTACACCTTC
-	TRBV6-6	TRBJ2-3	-	CASSSGGTDTQYF	TGTGCCAGCAGTTCCGGGGGCACAGATACGCAGTATTTT
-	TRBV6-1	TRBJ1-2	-	CASSEMGLRNYGYTF	TGTGCCAGCAGTGAAATGGGGTTACGGAACTATGGCTACACCTTC
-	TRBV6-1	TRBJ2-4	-	CASRSALLAKNIQYF	TGTGCCAGCAGATCGGCCCTCCTAGCCAAAAACATTCAGTACTTC
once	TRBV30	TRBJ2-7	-	CAWSDKDSSYEQYF	TGTGCCTGGAGTGATAAGGACAGTTCCTACGAGCAGTACTTC
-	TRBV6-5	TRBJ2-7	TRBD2	CASRPTSGSSYEQYF	TGTGCCAGCAGACCCACTAGCGGGAGCTCCTACGAGCAGTACTTC
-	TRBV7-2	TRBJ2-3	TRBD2	CASSARLAGVADTQYF	TGTGCCAGCAGCGCCCGACTAGCGGGAGTGGCAGATACGCAGTATTTT